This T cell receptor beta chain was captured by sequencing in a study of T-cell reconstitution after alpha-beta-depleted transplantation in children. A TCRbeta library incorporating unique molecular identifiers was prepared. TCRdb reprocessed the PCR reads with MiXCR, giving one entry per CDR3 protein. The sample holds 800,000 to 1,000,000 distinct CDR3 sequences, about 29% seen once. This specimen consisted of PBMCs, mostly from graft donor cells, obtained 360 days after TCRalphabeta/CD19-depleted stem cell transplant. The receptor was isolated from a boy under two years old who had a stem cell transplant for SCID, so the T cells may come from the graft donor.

Written as DNA, the CDR3 is TGTGCCATCAGTGAGTCGGCTAGCGGGGCCCACGAGCAGTACTTC. It specifies CAISESASGAHEQYF. The genes are TRBV10-3 and TRBJ2-7; 9 bases fit TRBD2. CDR3 size: 15 residues. CDR1 is ENHRY, CDR2 SYGVKD, per germline. With V trimmed by 0 bases and J by 5 bases, 5 bases remained unmatched.